The entry that follows covers one T cell receptor beta chain sequence. No antigen is known for it. These data originate in a study of OX40 agonist ivuxolimab in advanced cancers. Study details: Three individuals attained partial responses, comprising one hepatocellular carcinoma case and two cutaneous melanoma cases.

The CDR3 consists of 17 residues. J lost 3 bases, V lost 3 bases, and 8 bases had no gene match. Germline CDR1 KGHSH, CDR2 LQKENI. Samples of blood were obtained at baseline, on cycle 4 day 1, and on cycle 7 day 1. General observations from the study: Also present in some nonresponders was a low level of normalized T-cell clonal expansion. Doses of 0.1 to 3.0 mg/kg were accompanied by clonal expansion of CD4+ and CD8+ blood T cells by week 6.

TCRdb's copy holds only in-frame clones and misses some; the assay was immunoSEQ multiplex PCR. This sample has under 200,000 clones, with approximately 94% found just once. The sequencing here drew on CD4+ or CD8+ T cells sorted from blood, taken in a trial of the OX40 agonist ivuxolimab. This chain connects TRBV18 to TRBJ1-1; 12 bases align to TRBD1. This receptor was identified in an adult with an advanced solid tumor such as melanoma, head and neck, liver or kidney cancer. The CDR3 reads CASSPRDRGRGDTEAFF. CDR3 in DNA: TGTGCCAGCTCACCTCGGGACAGGGGGCGTGGGGACACTGAAGCTTTCTTT. Full variable domain (rest looked up from reference TRBV18 and TRBJ1-1): NAGVMQNPRHLVRRRGQEARLRCSPMKGHSHVYWYRQLPEEGLKFMVYLQKENIIDESGMPKERFSAEFPKEGPSILRIQQVVRGDSAAYFCASSPRDRGRGDTEAFFGQGTRLTVV.